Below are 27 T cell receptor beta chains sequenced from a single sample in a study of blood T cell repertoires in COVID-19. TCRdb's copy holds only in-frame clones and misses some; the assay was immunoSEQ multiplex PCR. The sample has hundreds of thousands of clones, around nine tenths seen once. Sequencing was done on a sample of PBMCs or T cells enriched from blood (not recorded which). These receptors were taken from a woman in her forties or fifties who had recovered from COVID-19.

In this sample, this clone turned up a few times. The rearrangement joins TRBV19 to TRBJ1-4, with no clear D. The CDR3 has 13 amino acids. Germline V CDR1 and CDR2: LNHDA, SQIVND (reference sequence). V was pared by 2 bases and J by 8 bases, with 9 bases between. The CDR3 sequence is CASSIWEGEKLFF. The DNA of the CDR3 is TGTGCCAGTAGTATATGGGAGGGCGAAAAACTGTTTTTT. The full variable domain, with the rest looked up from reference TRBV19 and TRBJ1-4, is DGGITQSPKYLFRKEGQNVTLSCEQNLNHDAMYWYRQDPGQGLRLIYYSQIVNDFQKGDIAEGYSVSREKKESFPLTVTSAQKNPTAFYLCASSIWEGEKLFFGSGTQLSVL.

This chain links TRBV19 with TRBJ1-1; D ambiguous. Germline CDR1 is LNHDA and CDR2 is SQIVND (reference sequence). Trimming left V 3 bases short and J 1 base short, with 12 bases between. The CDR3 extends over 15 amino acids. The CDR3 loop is CASSIITGGNTEAFF. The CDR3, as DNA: TGTGCCAGTAGTATCATAACGGGTGGGAACACTGAAGCTTTCTTT.

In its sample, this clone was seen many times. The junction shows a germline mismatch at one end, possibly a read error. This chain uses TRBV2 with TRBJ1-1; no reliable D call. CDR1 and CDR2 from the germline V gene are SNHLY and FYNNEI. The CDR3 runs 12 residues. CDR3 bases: TGTGCCAGCAGCGTGGGTCCGACAATCCAATACTTT. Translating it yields CASSVGPTIQYF.

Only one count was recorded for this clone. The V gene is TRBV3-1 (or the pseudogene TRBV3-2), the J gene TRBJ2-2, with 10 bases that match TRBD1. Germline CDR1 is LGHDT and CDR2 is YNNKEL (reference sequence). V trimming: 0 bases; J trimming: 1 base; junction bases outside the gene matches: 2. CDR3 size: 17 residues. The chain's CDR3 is CASSQDGTGVNTGELFF. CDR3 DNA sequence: TGTGCCAGCAGCCAAGACGGGACAGGGGTGAACACCGGGGAGCTGTTTTTT.

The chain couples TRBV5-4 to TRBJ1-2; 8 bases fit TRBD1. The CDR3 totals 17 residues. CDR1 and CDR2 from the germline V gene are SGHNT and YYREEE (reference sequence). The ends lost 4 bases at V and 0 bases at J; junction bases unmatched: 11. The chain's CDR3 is CASSPPGQDAANYGYTF. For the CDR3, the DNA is TGTGCCAGCAGCCCACCGGGACAGGATGCAGCTAACTATGGCTACACCTTC.

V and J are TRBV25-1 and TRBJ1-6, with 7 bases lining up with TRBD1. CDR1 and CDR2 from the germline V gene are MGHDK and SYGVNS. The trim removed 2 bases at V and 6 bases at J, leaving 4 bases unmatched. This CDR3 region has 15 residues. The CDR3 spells CASSEDRAFNSPLHF. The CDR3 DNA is TGTGCCAGCAGTGAAGACAGGGCCTTTAATTCACCCCTCCACTTT.

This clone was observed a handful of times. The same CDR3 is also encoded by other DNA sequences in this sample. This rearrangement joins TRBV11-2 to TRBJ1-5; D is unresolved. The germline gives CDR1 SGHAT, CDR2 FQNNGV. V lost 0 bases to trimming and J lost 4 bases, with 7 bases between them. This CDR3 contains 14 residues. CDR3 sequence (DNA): TGTGCCAGCAGCTTAGATCGGGGAAATCAGCCCCAGCATTTT. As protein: CASSLDRGNQPQHF.

CDR3 region: CASSEEVRSEQFF. CDR3 nucleotide sequence: TGTGCCAGCAGTGAAGAAGTGCGGAGTGAGCAGTTCTTC. V gene TRBV6-4 combines with J gene TRBJ2-1; no firm D call. Germline lookup yields CDR1 MRHNA and CDR2 SNTAGT. The ends were cut back, 3 bases at V and 9 bases at J, with 12 bases in the middle. CDR3 length: 13 residues.

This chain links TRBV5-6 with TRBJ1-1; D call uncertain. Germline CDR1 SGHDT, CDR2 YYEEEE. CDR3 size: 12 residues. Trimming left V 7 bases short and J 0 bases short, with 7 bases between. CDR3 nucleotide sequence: TGTGCCAGCGGGCAGTTGAACACTGAAGCTTTCTTT. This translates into CASGQLNTEAFF.

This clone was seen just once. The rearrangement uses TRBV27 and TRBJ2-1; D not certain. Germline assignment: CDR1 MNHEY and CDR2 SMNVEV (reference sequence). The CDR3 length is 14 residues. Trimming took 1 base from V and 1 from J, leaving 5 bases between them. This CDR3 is CASSLLTSYNEQFF. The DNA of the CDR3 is TGTGCCAGCAGTTTATTGACTTCCTACAATGAGCAGTTCTTC.

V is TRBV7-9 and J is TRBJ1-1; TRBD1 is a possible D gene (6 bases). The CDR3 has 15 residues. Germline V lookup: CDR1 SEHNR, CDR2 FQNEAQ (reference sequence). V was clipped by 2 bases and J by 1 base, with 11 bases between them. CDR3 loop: CASSLPGTPNTEAFF. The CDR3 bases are TGTGCCAGCAGCTTACCTGGGACACCGAACACTGAAGCTTTCTTT.

This CDR3 reads CATSPTAGGTDTQYF. In DNA form, the CDR3 reads TGTGCCACCTCTCCCACGGCAGGCGGCACAGATACGCAGTATTTT. The chain has TRBV15 and TRBJ2-3; D not resolved. Trimming took 8 bases from V and 1 from J, leaving 16 bases between them. The germline V gene has CDR1 LNHNV and CDR2 YYDKDF (reference sequence). The CDR3 is made up of 15 amino acids.

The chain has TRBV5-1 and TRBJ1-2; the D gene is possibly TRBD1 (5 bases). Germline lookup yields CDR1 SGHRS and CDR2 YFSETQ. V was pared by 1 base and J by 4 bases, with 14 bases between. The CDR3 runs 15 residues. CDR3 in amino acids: CASSLSEGVFYGYTF. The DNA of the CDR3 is TGCGCCAGCAGCTTGAGTGAAGGGGTCTTCTATGGCTACACCTTC.

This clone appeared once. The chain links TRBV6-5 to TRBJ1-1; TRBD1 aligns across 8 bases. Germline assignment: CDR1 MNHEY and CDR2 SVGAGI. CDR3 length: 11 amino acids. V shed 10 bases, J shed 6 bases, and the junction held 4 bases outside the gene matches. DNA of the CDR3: TGTGCCACGACAGGGGCCTCTGAAGCTTTCTTT. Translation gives CATTGASEAFF.

The CDR3 here is CASSLRSGGGQETQYF. The CDR3, as DNA: TGTGCCAGCAGCTTAAGAAGCGGGGGGGGCCAAGAGACCCAGTACTTC. The rearrangement joins TRBV7-6 to TRBJ2-5, with 10 nucleotides matching TRBD2. Germline lookup yields CDR1 SGHVS and CDR2 FNYEAQ. The CDR3 runs to 16 residues. The trim removed 2 bases at V and 1 base at J, leaving 4 bases unmatched.

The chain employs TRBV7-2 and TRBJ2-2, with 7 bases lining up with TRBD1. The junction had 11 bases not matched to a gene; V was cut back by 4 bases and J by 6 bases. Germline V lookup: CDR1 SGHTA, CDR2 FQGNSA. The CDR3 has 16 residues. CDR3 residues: CASSSRRQGRAGELFF. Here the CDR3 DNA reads TGTGCCAGCAGCTCGAGACGACAGGGTCGGGCCGGGGAGCTGTTTTTT.

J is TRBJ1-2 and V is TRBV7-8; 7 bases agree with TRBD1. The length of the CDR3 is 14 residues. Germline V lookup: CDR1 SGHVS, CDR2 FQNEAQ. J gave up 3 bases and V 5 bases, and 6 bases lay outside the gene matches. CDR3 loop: CASSEGQNYYGYTF. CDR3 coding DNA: TGTGCCAGCAGCGAGGGACAGAACTACTATGGCTACACCTTC.

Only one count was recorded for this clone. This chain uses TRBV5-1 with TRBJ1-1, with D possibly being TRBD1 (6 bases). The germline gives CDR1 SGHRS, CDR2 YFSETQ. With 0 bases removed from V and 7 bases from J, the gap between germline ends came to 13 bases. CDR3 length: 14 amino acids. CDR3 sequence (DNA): TGCGCCAGCAGCTTGGATGTGACAGGAGTTGAAGCTTTCTTT. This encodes CASSLDVTGVEAFF.

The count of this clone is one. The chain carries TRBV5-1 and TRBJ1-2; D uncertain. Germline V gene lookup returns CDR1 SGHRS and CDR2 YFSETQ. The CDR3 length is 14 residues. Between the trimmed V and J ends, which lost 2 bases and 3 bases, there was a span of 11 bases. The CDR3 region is CASSLPGKDYGYTF. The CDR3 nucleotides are TGCGCCAGCAGCTTACCGGGTAAAGACTATGGCTACACCTTC.

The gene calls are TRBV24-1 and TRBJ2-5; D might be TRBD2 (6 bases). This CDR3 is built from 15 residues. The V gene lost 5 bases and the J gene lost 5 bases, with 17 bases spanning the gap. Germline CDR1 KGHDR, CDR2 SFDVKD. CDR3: CATSASGGLSETQYF. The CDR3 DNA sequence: TGTGCCACCAGTGCATCCGGTGGACTATCGGAGACCCAGTACTTC.

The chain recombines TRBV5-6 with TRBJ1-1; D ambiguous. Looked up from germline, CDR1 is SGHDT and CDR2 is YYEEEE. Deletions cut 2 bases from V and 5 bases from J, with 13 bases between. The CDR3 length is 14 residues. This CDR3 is CASSLRPGGTEAFF. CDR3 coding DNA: TGTGCCAGCAGCTTACGCCCGGGAGGGACTGAAGCTTTCTTT.

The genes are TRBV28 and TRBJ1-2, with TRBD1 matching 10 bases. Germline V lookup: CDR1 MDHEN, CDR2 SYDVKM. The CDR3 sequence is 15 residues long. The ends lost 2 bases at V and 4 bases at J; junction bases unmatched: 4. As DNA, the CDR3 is TGTGCCAGCAGTTTACGGGACAGGGGCCTCTATGGCTACACCTTC. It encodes CASSLRDRGLYGYTF.

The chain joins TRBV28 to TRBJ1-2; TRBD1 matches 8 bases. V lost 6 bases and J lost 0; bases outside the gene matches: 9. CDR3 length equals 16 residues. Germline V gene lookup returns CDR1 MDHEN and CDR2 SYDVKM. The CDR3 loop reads CASRGQGASPNYGYTF. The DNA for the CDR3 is TGTGCCAGCAGAGGGCAGGGGGCAAGTCCTAACTATGGCTACACCTTC.

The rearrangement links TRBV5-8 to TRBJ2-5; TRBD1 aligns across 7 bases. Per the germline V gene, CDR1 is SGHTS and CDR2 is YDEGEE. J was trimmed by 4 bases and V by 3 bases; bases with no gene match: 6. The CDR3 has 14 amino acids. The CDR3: CASSSRTGLETQYF. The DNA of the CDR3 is TGTGCCAGCAGCTCCCGGACAGGCTTAGAGACCCAGTACTTC.

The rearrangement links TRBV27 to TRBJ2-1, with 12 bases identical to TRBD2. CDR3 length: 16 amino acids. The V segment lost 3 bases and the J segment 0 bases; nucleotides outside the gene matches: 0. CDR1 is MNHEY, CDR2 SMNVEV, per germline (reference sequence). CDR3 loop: CASSLTSGGSYNEQFF. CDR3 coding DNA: TGTGCCAGCAGTTTGACTAGCGGGGGCTCCTACAATGAGCAGTTCTTC.

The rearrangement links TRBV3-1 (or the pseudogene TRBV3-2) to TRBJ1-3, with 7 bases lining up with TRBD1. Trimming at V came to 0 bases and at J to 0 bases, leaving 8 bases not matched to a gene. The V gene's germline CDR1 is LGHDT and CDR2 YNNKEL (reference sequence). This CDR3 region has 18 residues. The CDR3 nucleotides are TGTGCCAGCAGCCAAGAACGGGGGACAGCTTACTCTGGAAACACCATATATTTT. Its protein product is CASSQERGTAYSGNTIYF.

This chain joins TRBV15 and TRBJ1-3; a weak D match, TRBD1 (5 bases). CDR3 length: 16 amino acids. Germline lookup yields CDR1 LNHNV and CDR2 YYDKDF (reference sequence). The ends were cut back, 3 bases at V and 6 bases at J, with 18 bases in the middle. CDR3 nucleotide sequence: TGTGCCACCAGCAGGAACACAGGAGCGGGAGTAAACACCATATATTTT. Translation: CATSRNTGAGVNTIYF.